These T cell receptor beta chains were read from a single sample in a study of cytomegalovirus exposure and HLA in healthy donors. This table comes from immunoSEQ multiplex PCR, and its TCRdb copy is limited to in-frame clones, with some not included. The sample yields 95,000 to 110,000 clones, around 77% seen once. Sequencing was done on a sample of PBMCs. The receptors come from a male donor in good health and CMV-seronegative. CDR3s include the opening cysteine and the closing phenylalanine or tryptophan. A D gene is named only where the DNA matches it firmly. Size values are once, few and many counts, or a class for expanded clones, and some rows have none.

TRBV30	.	TRBJ1-1	TRBD1	TGTGCCTGGAGTGGAGGGACAGGGGCCACTGAAGCTTTCTTT	CAWSGGTGATEAFF
TRBV4-1	.	TRBJ1-1	.	TGCGCCAGCAGAAACAGGGCCAAGAACACTGAAGCTTTCTTT	CASRNRAKNTEAFF
TRBV7-8	.	TRBJ2-1	TRBD2	TGTGCCAGCAGCTATAGCGGGAGACTCTATGAGCAGTTCTTC	CASSYSGRLYEQFF
TRBV5-4	.	TRBJ2-2	TRBD2	TGTGCCAGCAGCTCGGGACTAGCGGGAGTAAACACCGGGGAGCTGTTTTTT	CASSSGLAGVNTGELFF
TRBV27	.	TRBJ2-7	.	TGTGCCAGCAGTTTAGGGCCAGACTACGAGCAGTACTTC	CASSLGPDYEQYF
TRBV5-1	.	TRBJ2-1	TRBD1	TGCGCCAGCAGCTCACAGGGGGCGCGTAATGAGCAGTTCTTC	CASSSQGARNEQFF
TRBV7-7	once	TRBJ2-5	TRBD2	TGTGCCAGCAGCTCTAGCGGGTATAGGGAGACCCAGTACTTC	CASSSSGYRETQYF
TRBV29-1	.	TRBJ2-7	TRBD2	TGCAGCGTTGGGGGCGGGAGGGTAGTCTACGAGCAGTACTTC	CSVGGGRVVYEQYF
TRBV28	.	TRBJ1-2	TRBD1	TGTGCCAGCAGTTTTGGCGGAACAGGGGGGGATGGCTACACCTTC	CASSFGGTGGDGYTF
TRBV2	once	TRBJ2-4	.	TGTGCCAGCAGTGTCGAGGGCATTCAGTACTTC	CASSVEGIQYF
TRBV7-9	few	TRBJ1-1	.	TGTGCCAGCAGCTTAACGGCAGGGATTGAAGCTTTCTTT	CASSLTAGIEAFF
TRBV6-1	.	TRBJ1-2	.	TGTGCCAGCAGTGAAGAGGTCGACAGTTCGAACTATGGCTACACCTTC	CASSEEVDSSNYGYTF
TRBV5-4	.	TRBJ2-5	TRBD2	TGTGCCAGCGGGGGAGGGCAAGAGACCCAGTACTTC	CASGGGQETQYF
TRBV5-4	.	TRBJ2-5	.	TGTGCCAGCAGCTTGGATAGGGGCGGAGAGACCCAGTACTTC	CASSLDRGGETQYF
TRBV30	.	TRBJ1-2	TRBD1	TGTGCCTCTGCACAGGGGGATGGCTACACCTTC	CASAQGDGYTF
TRBV4-1	.	TRBJ1-2	.	TGCGCCAGCAGCATAGGGGGGGGAGACTATGGCTACACCTTC	CASSIGGGDYGYTF
TRBV30	.	TRBJ2-5	TRBD2	TGTGCCTGCCTTAGGGGACTAACCAAAGAATTACAAGAGACCCAGTACTTC	CACLRGLTKELQETQYF
TRBV6-5	once	TRBJ2-1	TRBD2	TGTGCCAGCAGTTTAAGCGGGAGTGAGATAGATGAGCAGTTCTTC	CASSLSGSEIDEQFF
TRBV6-4	.	TRBJ2-3	TRBD2	TGTGCCAGCAGTGTCGGAGCGGGGAGCACAGATACGCAGTATTTT	CASSVGAGSTDTQYF
TRBV6-1	.	TRBJ2-7	.	TGTGCCACAGGGGCTACCGACTCCTACGAGCAGTACTTC	CATGATDSYEQYF
TRBV25-1	few	TRBJ1-2	.	TGTGCCAGCAGTGGTCAGGGCGCCTATGGCTACACCTTC	CASSGQGAYGYTF
TRBV11-2	.	TRBJ1-3	TRBD1	TGTGCCAGCAGCCCTGGGACAGGGCCCTTCTCTGGAAACACCATATATTTT	CASSPGTGPFSGNTIYF
TRBV4-1	.	TRBJ2-5	.	TGCGCCAGCAGCCAGCTGGGACTTAATCAAGAGACCCAGTACTTC	CASSQLGLNQETQYF
TRBV28	.	TRBJ2-3	.	TGTGCCAGCAACGAGGCCTTAGTCGTTTCAGATACGCAGTATTTT	CASNEALVVSDTQYF
TRBV5-4	.	TRBJ2-1	.	TGTGCCAGCAGCTTGGGGGGGGAATCGCGCAATGAGCAGTTCTTC	CASSLGGESRNEQFF
TRBV7-2	.	TRBJ2-3	.	TGTGCCAGCAGGTCCACGGGACTTCTCTTCGATACGCAGTATTTT	CASRSTGLLFDTQYF
TRBV28	.	TRBJ1-2	.	TGTGCCAGCAGAGGGGCGGGCAGGGAGGGAGGCTACACCTTC	CASRGAGREGGYTF
TRBV10-3	few	TRBJ2-6	.	TGTGCCACCCAAGGACACCGCACCTCTGGGGCCAACGTCCTGACTTTC	CATQGHRTSGANVLTF
TRBV13	once	TRBJ2-1	TRBD2	TGTGCCAGCAGCCCAACGGGACTAGCGGGAGTGTTCAATGAGCAGTTCTTC	CASSPTGLAGVFNEQFF
TRBV5-6	.	TRBJ1-5	.	TGTGCCAGCAGCCTTCGGGGAGGTAATCAGCCCCAGCATTTT	CASSLRGGNQPQHF
TRBV5-6	.	TRBJ2-7	TRBD2	TGTGCCAGCAGCTGGAGACTAGCGGAAACCTCCTACGAGCAGTACTTC	CASSWRLAETSYEQYF
TRBV18	.	TRBJ1-6	.	TGTGCCAGCTCACCAGCCCCTCCAGTAATCAATTCACCCCTCCACTTT	CASSPAPPVINSPLHF
TRBV10-2	few	TRBJ2-3	TRBD2	TGCGCCAGCAGTCTAGCGGGAGTCCCAGATACGCAGTATTTT	CASSLAGVPDTQYF
TRBV5-1	.	TRBJ2-2	TRBD1	TGCGCCAGCACCCCAGGGGGCAGGGCAGGCACCGGGGAGCTGTTTTTT	CASTPGGRAGTGELFF
TRBV6-1	.	TRBJ2-4	.	TGTGCCAGCAGTTCGACAGGATCCAAAAACATTCAGTACTTC	CASSSTGSKNIQYF
TRBV5-4	.	TRBJ2-7	TRBD2	TGTGCCAGCAGCTTGGGACTAGCGGGACCCTCCTACGAGCAGTACTTC	CASSLGLAGPSYEQYF